This T cell receptor (beta chain) emerged from a study of T cells in Graves' hyperthyroidism and ophthalmopathy. CDR3 size: 15 residues. V lost 6 bases to trimming and J lost 2 bases; unmatched junction nucleotides: 8. The germline CDR1 and CDR2 sequences are SGHTA and FQGNSA. RNA transcripts yielded amplified TCR beta CDR3 regions. The HTBI primer set served for first-round RT-PCR of the TCR CDR3. A single record per CDR3 protein comes from TCRdb applying MiXCR to the multiplex PCR reads. This repertoire shows roughly 98,000 distinct CDR3 sequences, 35% to 50% found once; its top ten account for about 9.4%.

The chain links TRBV7-2 to TRBJ2-3; 7 bases match TRBD1. Sequencing was carried out using peripheral blood or thyroid tissue (not recorded which). This TCR was recovered from a woman in her 30s with Graves' hyperthyroidism. CDR3: CASSHPTGYTDTQYF. As DNA, the CDR3 is TGTGCCAGCAGTCACCCGACAGGGTACACAGATACGCAGTATTTT.